This TCR beta chain was profiled in a study of CD8 T cells in ankylosing spondylitis. TCRdb reanalysed the 5' RACE reads using MiXCR and keeps one entry per CDR3 protein. This sample has 250,000 to 400,000 distinct CDR3 sequences, with around 10% found just once. Deletions cut 5 bases from V and 0 bases from J, with 7 bases between. Germline loops: CDR1 MNHNS, CDR2 SASEGT. The CDR3 runs to 13 residues. This clonotype was found many times. The chain is built from TRBV6-1 and TRBJ1-1, with D unclear. The receptor's source is a female donor with ankylosing spondylitis or in good health (not recorded which). Sequenced: blood, either unsorted or a sorted T cell fraction (not recorded which). The CDR3 sequence: CASSSQLNTEAFF. The CDR3 DNA sequence: TGTGCCAGCAGTAGCCAGCTGAACACTGAAGCTTTCTTT.